This T cell receptor beta chain comes out of a study of T-cell reconstitution after alpha-beta-depleted transplantation in children. This clonotype was detected many times. Preparation of the TCRbeta library was carried out with unique molecular identifiers. Via MiXCR, TCRdb re-called the PCR reads, giving one row per CDR3 protein. The sample records 360,000 or so distinct CDR3 sequences, roughly 22% being singletons. Trimming took 8 bases from V and 5 from J, leaving 4 bases between them. The CDR3 has 10 residues. Sample: PBMCs from the stem cell graft donor, taken from the stem cell graft. The chain employs TRBV12-3 or TRBV12-4 and TRBJ2-1; D call uncertain. This TCR derives from a human donor who donated a stem cell graft to a child with acute myeloid leukemia. For the CDR3, the DNA is TGTGCCAGCGGAAACAATGAGCAGTTCTTC. It is translated as CASGNNEQFF.